A selection of T cell receptor beta chains follows, all from one sample in a study of blood T cells in healthy people across ages. Using its own MiXCR run on the 5' RACE reads, TCRdb lists one record per CDR3 protein. The data show 700,000 or so distinct CDR3 sequences, about a fifth seen once. Sequencing was carried out using blood. The receptors shown here come from a man aged 70-80 years in good health. The CDR3 runs from the conserved cysteine through the conserved F or W. A D gene is named only where the DNA matches it firmly.

>NA|TRBV29-1
CSTSGDTEAFF
>NA|TRBV24-1
CATSGGFGQTYNEQFF
>NA|TRBV29-1
CSAGHPTGELFF
>NA|TRBV12-3/TRBV12-4
CASSLASRTYEQYF
>NA|TRBV28
CASSLHGHGGEQYF
>NA|TRBV29-1
CSVGSLTDADYNEQFF
>NA|TRBV4-2
CASSQGGDGVSYTF
>NA|TRBV12-3/TRBV12-4
CASGSTRGRKNEQFF
>NA|TRBV7-7
CASSPASNTGELFF
>TRBD2|TRBV5-1
CASSLRTSGRHTSTDTQYF
>NA|TRBV10-3
CAISESNVADTQYF
>NA|TRBV20-1
CSAMTSQATVEGNTIYF
>NA|TRBV29-1
CSVVYGVAPNEQYF
>NA|TRBV6-5
CASSYSGEDEKLFF
>NA|TRBV10-2
CASSQSYWNNEQFF
>TRBD1|TRBV5-1
CASSPTAGGDEKLFF
>TRBD1|TRBV27
CASSLPGQGARGYTF
>TRBD2|TRBV4-3
CASSQEVAGGVDTQYF
>NA|TRBV6-2/TRBV6-3
CASTLGGSGDTQYF
>TRBD2|TRBV2
CASSGLRTSGTDTQYF
>NA|TRBV11-2
CASSLDLWGPYEQYF
>TRBD2|TRBV20-1
CSAGARESSYNEQFF
>TRBD2|TRBV29-1
CSVGNGREETQYF
>TRBD1|TRBV20-1
CSARAAPGQGIQETQYF
>NA|TRBV9
CASSQRSDSSNEQFF
>NA|TRBV11-3
CASSFGILQETQYF
>NA|TRBV28
CASSLANSGNTIYF
>TRBD1|TRBV29-1
CSVERGEGGDEQYF
>TRBD2|TRBV10-3
CAISPSGNGETQYF
>NA|TRBV18
CASSPPTSSGTQHF
>NA|TRBV5-1
CASSLAGGSFTDTQYF
>TRBD1|TRBV5-1
CASSLEPPGQGLHYGYTF
>NA|TRBV6-5
CASRPPVRGSNTEAFF
>NA|TRBV19
CASSTSRSGANVLTF
>NA|TRBV29-1
CSVVRRGRETQYF
>NA|TRBV6-2/TRBV6-3
CASSPGSGTTNEKLFF
>NA|TRBV20-1
CSARTAYSTDTQYF
>NA|TRBV5-1
CASSPGRGEEEKLFF
>NA|TRBV5-1
CASSLVGEAYNEQFF
>TRBD1|TRBV29-1
CSVGTGKGYTF
>TRBD2|TRBV5-1
CASSLLAGGSEPQYF
>NA|TRBV20-1
CSATFLGRQETQYF
>NA|TRBV27
CASSLAGLTSSSYEQYF
>TRBD1|TRBV14
CASSQDRGIQETQYF
>TRBD2|TRBV4-2
CASSGRTSGRITGELFF
>NA|TRBV2
CASIGINEKLFF
>NA|TRBV20-1
CSARDGATFFLGTEAFF
>NA|TRBV20-1
CSARETVYSGNTIYF